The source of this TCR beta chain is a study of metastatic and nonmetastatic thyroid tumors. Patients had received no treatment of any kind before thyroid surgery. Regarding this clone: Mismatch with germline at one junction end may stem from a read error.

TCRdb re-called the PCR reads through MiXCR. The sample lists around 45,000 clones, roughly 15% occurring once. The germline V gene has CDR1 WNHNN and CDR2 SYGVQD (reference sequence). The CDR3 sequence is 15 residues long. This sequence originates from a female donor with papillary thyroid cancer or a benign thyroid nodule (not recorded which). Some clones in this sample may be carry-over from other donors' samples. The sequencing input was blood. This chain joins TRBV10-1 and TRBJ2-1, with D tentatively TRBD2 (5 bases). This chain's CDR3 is CASSESRGFRNEQLF. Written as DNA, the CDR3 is TGCGCCAGCAGTGAGTCGCGAGGGTTCCGCAATGAGCAGTTATTC.